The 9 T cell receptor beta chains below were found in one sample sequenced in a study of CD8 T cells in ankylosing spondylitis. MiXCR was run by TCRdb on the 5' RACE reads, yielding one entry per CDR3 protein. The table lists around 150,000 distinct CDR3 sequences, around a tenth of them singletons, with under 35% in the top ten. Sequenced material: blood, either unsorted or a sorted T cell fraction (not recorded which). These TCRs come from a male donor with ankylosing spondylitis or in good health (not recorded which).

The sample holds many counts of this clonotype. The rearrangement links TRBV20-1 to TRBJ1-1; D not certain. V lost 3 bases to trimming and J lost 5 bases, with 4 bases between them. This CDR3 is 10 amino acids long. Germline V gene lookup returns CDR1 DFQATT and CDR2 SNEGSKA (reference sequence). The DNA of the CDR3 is TGCAGTGCTAGTTGGACTGAAGCTTTCTTT. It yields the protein CSASWTEAFF.

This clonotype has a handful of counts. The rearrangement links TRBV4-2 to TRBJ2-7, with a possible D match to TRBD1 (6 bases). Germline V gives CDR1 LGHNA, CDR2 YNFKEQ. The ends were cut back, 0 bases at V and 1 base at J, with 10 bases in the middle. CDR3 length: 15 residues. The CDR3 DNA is TGTGCCAGCAGCCAAGAAGGGACAAGTTCCTACGAGCAGTACTTC. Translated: CASSQEGTSSYEQYF.

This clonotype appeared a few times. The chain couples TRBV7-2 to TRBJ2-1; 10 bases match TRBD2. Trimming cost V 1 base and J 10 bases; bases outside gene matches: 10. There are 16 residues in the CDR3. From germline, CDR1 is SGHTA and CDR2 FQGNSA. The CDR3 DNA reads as TGTGCCAGCAGCTTAGATGGTCTAGCGGGGGATAAAGAGCAGTTCTTC. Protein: CASSLDGLAGDKEQFF.

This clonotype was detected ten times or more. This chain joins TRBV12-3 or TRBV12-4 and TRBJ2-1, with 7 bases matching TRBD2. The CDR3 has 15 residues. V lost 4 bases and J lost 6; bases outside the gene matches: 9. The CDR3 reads CASSSRLATRNEQFF. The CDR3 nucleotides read TGTGCCAGCAGTTCGAGACTAGCTACCCGCAATGAGCAGTTCTTC.

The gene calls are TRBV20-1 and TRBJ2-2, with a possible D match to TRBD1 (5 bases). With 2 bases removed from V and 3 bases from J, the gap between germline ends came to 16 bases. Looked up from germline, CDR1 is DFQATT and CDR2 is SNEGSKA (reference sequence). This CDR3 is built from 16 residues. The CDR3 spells CSARFVGLGHTGELFF. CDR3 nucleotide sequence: TGCAGTGCTAGATTCGTGGGGCTAGGTCACACCGGGGAGCTGTTTTTT.

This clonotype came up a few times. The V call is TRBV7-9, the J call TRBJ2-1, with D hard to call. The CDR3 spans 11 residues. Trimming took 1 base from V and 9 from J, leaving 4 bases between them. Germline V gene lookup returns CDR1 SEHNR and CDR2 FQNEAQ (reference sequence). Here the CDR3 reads CASSLEVEQFF. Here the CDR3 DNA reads TGTGCCAGCAGCTTAGAAGTTGAGCAGTTCTTC.

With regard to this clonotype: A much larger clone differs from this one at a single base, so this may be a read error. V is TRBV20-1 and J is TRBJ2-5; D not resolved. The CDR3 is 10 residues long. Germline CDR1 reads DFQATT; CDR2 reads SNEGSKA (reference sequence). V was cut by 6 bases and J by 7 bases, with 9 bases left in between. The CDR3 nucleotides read TGCAGTGCCCCTGCGGCGACCCAGTACTTC. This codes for CSAPAATQYF.

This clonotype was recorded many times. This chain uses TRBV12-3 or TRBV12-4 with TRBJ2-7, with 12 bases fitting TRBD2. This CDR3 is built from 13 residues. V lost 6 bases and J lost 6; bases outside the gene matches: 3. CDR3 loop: CASRLAGGLEQYF. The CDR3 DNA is TGTGCCAGCAGGCTAGCGGGGGGGCTCGAGCAGTACTTC.

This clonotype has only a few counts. CDR3 DNA: TGTGCCAGCAGCCTTCTTGCTACAGGGACAGACTCCTACGAGCAGTACTTC. Translating it yields CASSLLATGTDSYEQYF. This sequence joins TRBV3-1 and TRBJ2-7; 7 bases map to TRBD1. The ends lost 4 bases at V and 0 bases at J; junction bases unmatched: 12. Looked up from germline, CDR1 is LGHDT and CDR2 is YNNKEL (reference sequence). The CDR3 loop spans 17 amino acids.